This T cell receptor beta chain is drawn from a study of immune evolution from preneoplasia to lung adenocarcinoma. Study-level results: Later-stage lesions appeared to have more T cells, more diversity, less clonality.

The method was immunoSEQ multiplex PCR; TCRdb's version includes in-frame clones alone and lacks a portion of them. The sample gives about 5,500 clones, 55% to 70% of which show up once; 20% to 25% is in the top ten. Patients had resection in Japan or China between the mid-2010s and the late 2010s. As concerns this clone: Its antigen is unidentified.

Sequences were obtained from FFPE adjacent normal lung tissue. This clonotype was sampled from a person at least 80 years old with lung adenocarcinoma.

The CDR3 region is CASSQGGRTGTVYTQYF. Here the CDR3 DNA reads TGCGCCAGCAGCCAAGGCGGGCGGACCGGCACTGTATATACGCAGTATTTT. The chain is built from TRBV4-1 and TRBJ2-3; D perhaps matches TRBD2 (5 bases). This CDR3 has 17 residues. The V gene lost 1 base and the J gene lost 7 bases, with 21 bases spanning the gap. From germline, CDR1 is MGHRA and CDR2 YSYEKL.